The sequence of this T cell receptor beta chain was determined in a study of T-cell memory formation after mild COVID-19. Looking at the study overall: Largely donor-specific TCR clusters were found.

As for this clonotype: Its antigen remains unknown.

Barcoded TCR alpha and TCR beta cDNA libraries with UMIs came from 5'RACE using constant-segment primers. TCRdb re-derived calls from the 5' RACE reads in MiXCR, one entry per CDR3 protein. The sample contains approximately 450,000 distinct CDR3 sequences, roughly 18% of which appear only once. Whole-study findings and limits: CD4+ bias marked clones expanding day 15 to 37, unlike balanced contracting clones. For contracting clones, CD4+ ones sat mainly in CM and EM, CD8+ in EMRA.

Germline-derived CDR1 and CDR2 are SGDLS and YYNGEE. Trimming cost V 0 bases and J 4 bases; bases outside gene matches: 5. The CDR3 runs 15 residues. This clonotype was sampled from an adult woman who had mild COVID-19 (a few samples of this study predate the infection). Cell type and time point are not known. Specimen: PBMCs or a T cell subset sorted from them (not recorded which). The chain carries TRBV9 and TRBJ2-7; TRBD2 agrees at 9 bases. CDR3 in amino acids: CASSVGSSGAYEQYF. DNA for the CDR3: TGTGCCAGCAGCGTAGGGTCTAGCGGGGCTTACGAGCAGTACTTC.